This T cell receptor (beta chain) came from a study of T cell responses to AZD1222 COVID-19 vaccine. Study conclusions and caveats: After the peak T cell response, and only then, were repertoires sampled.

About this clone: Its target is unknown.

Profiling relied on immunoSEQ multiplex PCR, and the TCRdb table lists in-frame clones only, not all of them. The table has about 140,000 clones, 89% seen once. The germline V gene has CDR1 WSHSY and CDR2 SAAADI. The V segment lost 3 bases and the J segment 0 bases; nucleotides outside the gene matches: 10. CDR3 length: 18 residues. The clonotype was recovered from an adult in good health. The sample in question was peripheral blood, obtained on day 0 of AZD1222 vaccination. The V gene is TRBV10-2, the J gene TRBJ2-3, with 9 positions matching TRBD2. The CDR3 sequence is CASSDLLREGYSTDTQYF. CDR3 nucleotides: TGCGCCAGCAGTGATTTGCTGCGGGAGGGTTATAGCACAGATACGCAGTATTTT.